This T cell receptor (beta chain) was sequenced in a study of cytomegalovirus exposure and HLA in healthy donors. CDR3 size: 15 residues. CDR1 and CDR2 from the germline V gene are MNHEY and SMNVEV (reference sequence). V lost 0 bases and J lost 4, with 11 bases in between. Researchers ran the PCR with 60 Vbeta and 13 Jbeta primers. Libraries were prepared by immunoSEQ multiplex PCR; TCRdb keeps only in-frame clonotypes and omits some of them. The table lists about 160,000 clones. Sample: PBMCs. The chain is built from TRBV27 and TRBJ2-3; no reliable D call. This TCR came from a woman aged 60 to 75 in good health and CMV-seronegative. CDR3 amino acids: CASSLSPRSPDTQYF. Written as DNA, the CDR3 is TGTGCCAGCAGTTTATCTCCGCGGAGCCCAGATACGCAGTATTTT.